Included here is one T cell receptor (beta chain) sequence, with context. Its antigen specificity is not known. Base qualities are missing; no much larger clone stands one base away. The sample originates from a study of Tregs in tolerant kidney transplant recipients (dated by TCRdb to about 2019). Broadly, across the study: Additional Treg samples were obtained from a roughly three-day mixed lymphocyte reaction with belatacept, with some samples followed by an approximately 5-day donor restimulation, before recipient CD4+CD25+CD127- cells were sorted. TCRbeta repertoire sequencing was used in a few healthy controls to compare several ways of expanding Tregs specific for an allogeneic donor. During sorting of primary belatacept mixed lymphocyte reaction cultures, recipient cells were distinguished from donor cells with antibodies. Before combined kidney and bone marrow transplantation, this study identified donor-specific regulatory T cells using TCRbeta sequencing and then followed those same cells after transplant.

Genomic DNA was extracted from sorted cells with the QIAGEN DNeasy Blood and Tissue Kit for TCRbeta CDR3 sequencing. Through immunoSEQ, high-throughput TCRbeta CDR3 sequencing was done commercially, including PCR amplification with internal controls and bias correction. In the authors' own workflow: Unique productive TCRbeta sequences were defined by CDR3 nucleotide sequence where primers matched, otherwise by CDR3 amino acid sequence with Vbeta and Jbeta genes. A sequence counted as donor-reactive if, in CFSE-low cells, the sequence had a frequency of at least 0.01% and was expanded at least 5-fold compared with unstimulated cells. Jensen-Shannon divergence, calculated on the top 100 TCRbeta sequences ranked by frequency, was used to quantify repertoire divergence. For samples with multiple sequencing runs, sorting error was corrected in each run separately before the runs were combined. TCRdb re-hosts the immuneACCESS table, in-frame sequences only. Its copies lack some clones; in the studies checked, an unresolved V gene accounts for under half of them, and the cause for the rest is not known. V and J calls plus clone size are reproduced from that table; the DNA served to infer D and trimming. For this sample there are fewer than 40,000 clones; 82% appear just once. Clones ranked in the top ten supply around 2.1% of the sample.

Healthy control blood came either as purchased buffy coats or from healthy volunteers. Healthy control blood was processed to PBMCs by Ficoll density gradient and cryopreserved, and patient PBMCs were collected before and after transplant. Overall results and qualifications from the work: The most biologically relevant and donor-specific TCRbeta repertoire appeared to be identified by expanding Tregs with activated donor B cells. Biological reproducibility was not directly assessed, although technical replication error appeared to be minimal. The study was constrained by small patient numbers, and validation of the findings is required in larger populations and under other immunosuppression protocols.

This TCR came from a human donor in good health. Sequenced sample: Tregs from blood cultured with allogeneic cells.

The CDR3 reads as follows: CASSRTSTNEQFF. The nucleotide sequence is given as TGTGCCAGCAGCCGGACTAGCACCAATGAGCAGTTCTTC. The receptor chain draws on TRBV6-5 and TRBJ2-1; the junction holds 8 bases that match TRBD2. The CDR3 runs 13 residues from the cysteine to the phenylalanine. Only CDR3 DNA is held: 39 bases, read in frame from base 1. The germline V and J ends show losses of 6 bases and 6 bases respectively, and no gene match explains 4 bases of the junction. The germline V gene yields MNHEY for CDR1 and SVGAGI for CDR2.